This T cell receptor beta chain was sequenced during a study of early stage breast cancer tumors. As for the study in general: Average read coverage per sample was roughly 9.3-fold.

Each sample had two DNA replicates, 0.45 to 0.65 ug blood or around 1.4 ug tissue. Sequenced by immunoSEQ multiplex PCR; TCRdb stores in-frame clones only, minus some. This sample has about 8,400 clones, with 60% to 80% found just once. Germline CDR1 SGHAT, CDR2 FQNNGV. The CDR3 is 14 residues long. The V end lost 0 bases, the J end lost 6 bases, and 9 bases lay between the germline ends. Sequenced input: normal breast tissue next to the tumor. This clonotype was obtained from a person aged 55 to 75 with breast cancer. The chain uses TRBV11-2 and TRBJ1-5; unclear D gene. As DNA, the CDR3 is TGTGCCAGCAGCTTAGATGGAGGTGGTCAGCCCCAGCATTTT. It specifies CASSLDGGGQPQHF. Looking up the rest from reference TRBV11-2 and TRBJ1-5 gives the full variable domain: EAGVAQSPRYKIIEKRQSVAFWCNPISGHATLYWYQQILGQGPKLLIQFQNNGVVDDSQLPKDRFSAERLKGVDSTLKIQPAKLEDSAVYLCASSLDGGGQPQHFGDGTRLSIL.